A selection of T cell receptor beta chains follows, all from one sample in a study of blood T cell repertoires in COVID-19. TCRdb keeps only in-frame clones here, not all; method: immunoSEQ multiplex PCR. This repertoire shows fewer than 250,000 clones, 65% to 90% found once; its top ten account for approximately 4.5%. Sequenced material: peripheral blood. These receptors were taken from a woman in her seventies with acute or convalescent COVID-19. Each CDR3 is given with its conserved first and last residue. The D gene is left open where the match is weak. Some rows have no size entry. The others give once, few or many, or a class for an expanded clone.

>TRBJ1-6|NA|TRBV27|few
TGTGCCAGCAGGGATAGGCAGGGCTCCTATAATTCACCCCTCCACTTT
CASRDRQGSYNSPLHF
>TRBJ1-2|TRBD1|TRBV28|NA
TGTGCCAGCAGCCGAACGACAGGGGTTGGCTACACCTTC
CASSRTTGVGYTF
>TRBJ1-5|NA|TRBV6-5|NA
TGTGCCAGCAGTTACTCTCTTAGCAATCAGCCCCAGCATTTT
CASSYSLSNQPQHF
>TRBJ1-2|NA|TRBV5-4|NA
TGTGCCAGCAGCTTACAGGGAATGAGTGGCTACACCTTC
CASSLQGMSGYTF
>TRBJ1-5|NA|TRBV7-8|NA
TGTGCCAGCAGCTTAGAAGTTGTTGCAGGGGGCAATCAGCCCCAGCATTTT
CASSLEVVAGGNQPQHF
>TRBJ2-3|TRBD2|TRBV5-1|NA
TGCGCCAGCAGCTTGGAATGGGGACTAGCGGGGCGACCACAAGATACGCAGTATTTT
CASSLEWGLAGRPQDTQYF
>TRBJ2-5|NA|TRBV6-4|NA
TGTGCCAGCACCCGTCGGAGAGGGGGCCAAGAGACCCAGTACTTC
CASTRRRGGQETQYF
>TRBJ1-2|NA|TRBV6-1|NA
TGTGCCAGCAGTGAAGATCCAAGTGCTTACGGTGGCTACACCTTC
CASSEDPSAYGGYTF
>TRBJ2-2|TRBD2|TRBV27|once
TGTGCCAGCAGTTCCTCCTACTTAGCGGGTAAAACCGGGGAGCTGTTTTTT
CASSSSYLAGKTGELFF
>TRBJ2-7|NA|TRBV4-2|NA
TGTGCCAGCAGCCAGGTCGCGGGGGCGGAATACGAGCAGTACTTC
CASSQVAGAEYEQYF
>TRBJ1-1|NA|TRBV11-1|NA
TGTGCCAGCAGCTTACTGAGGACAGCAAACACTGAAGCTTTCTTT
CASSLLRTANTEAFF
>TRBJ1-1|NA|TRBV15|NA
TGTGCCACCAGCAGAGCCCCCCGGGAAGACACTGAAGCTTTCTTT
CATSRAPREDTEAFF
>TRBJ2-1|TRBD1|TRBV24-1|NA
TGTGCCACCAGTGATTCGTGGACAGGGGTCGATGAGCAGTTCTTC
CATSDSWTGVDEQFF
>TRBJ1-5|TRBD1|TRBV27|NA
TGTGCCAGCAGTTTACGGCAGGGGGGATCCAATCAGCCCCAGCATTTT
CASSLRQGGSNQPQHF
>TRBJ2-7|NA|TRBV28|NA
TGTGCCAGCAGTTTAATCGGAGACTCGGGCGAGCAGTACTTC
CASSLIGDSGEQYF
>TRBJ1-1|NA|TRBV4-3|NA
TGCGCCAGCAGCCAAGGTTCCGGACAGTTCTATGAAGCTTTCTTT
CASSQGSGQFYEAFF
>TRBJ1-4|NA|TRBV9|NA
TGTGCCAGCAGCCCCCGGGCCACGGGGGAAAAACTGTTTTTT
CASSPRATGEKLFF
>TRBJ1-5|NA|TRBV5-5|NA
TGTGCCTGCGGGGGGTTACTGGATCAGCCCCAGCATTTT
CACGGLLDQPQHF
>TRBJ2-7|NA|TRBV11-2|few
TGTGCCAGCAGCTTAAGGACAAACTACGAGCAGTACTTC
CASSLRTNYEQYF